The sequence of this T cell receptor beta chain was determined in a study of CD8 T cells in ankylosing spondylitis. Findings and limits, study-wide: There was reportedly significant enrichment of clones that were disease-linked in matched ankylosing spondylitis synovial fluid.

Many counts were recorded for this clonotype. The antigen is not known. TCRdb re-called the 5' RACE reads with MiXCR, one entry per CDR3 protein. Of some 220,000 distinct CDR3 sequences in the sample, under 12% were seen once. The V end was cut by 6 bases, the J end by 8 bases, with 12 bases between. This CDR3 is 11 amino acids long. From germline, CDR1 is DFQATT and CDR2 SNEGSKA (reference sequence). The receptor was derived from a male donor with ankylosing spondylitis or in good health (not recorded which). The specimen was blood, either unsorted or a sorted T cell fraction (not recorded which). This chain links TRBV20-1 with TRBJ2-3; no reliable D call. CDR3 sequence: CSAPLSGTQYF. CDR3 in DNA: TGCAGTGCCCCCCTGAGTGGTACGCAGTATTTT.